This paragraph reports one TCR beta chain. Produced via immunoSEQ multiplex PCR; TCRdb's table is partial and in-frame only. This sample has about 50,000 clones, with roughly 88% found just once. These data come from a study of blood T cell repertoires in COVID-19. Study information: PBMCs, B-cell-depleted T cells, or T cells were the source of the cDNA or gDNA that made up the material.

CDR3 length equals 14 residues. The V gene lost 2 bases and the J gene lost 3 bases, with 7 bases spanning the gap. The germline CDR1 and CDR2 sequences are LNHDA and SQIVND (reference sequence). The TCR originated in a woman in her sixties with acute or convalescent COVID-19. Sequencing was performed on peripheral blood. The rearrangement links TRBV19 to TRBJ2-2; the D gene is possibly TRBD2 (5 bases). The DNA of the CDR3 is TGTGCCAGTAGTATATCCGGGGACACCGGGGAGCTGTTTTTT. Its translation: CASSISGDTGELFF.